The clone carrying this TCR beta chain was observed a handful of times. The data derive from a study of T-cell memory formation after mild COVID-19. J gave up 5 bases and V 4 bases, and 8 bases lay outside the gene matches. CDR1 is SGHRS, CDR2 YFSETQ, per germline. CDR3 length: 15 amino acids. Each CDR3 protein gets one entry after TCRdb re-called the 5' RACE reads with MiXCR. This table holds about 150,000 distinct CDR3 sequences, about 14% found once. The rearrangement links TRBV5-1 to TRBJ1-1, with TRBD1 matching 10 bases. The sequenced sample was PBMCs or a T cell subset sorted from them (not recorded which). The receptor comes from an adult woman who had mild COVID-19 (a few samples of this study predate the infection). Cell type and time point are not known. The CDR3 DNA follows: TGCGCCAGCAGCAGGCGACAGGGGGCGGCTACTGAAGCTTTCTTT. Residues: CASSRRQGAATEAFF.